One sample yielded the 30 T cell receptor gamma chains listed below, sequenced in a study of γδ T cells in repeated Plasmodium falciparum infection. TCRdb called clones anew from the multiplex PCR reads with CATT. Of approximately 26,000 gamma-chain clones in the sample, 2.5% to 3.5% were seen once. Flow sorting of PBMC yielded separate Vgamma9/Vdelta2+ and Vdelta2-negative gammadelta T cell populations for bulk repertoire analysis. The sequenced sample consisted of gamma-delta T cells from blood. These receptors all come from a pool of human donors (malaria-infected and uninfected, not separated).

This clone was seen ten or more times. The J segment was not called; the V segment is TRGV5. Germline assignment: CDR1 VINAFY and CDR2 YDVSNSKD. The CDR3 runs to 10 residues. In DNA form, the CDR3 reads TGTGCCACCTGGGAGGGTGCGGAACTCTTT. It yields the protein CATWEGAELF.

For this clone: The protein TCRdb lists belongs to a much larger clone and differs from this DNA's translation at residue 10, which points to a read error; the protein shown is made from the DNA. This sequence joins TRGV9 and TRGJP2. TCRdb records no J gene; here it was assigned by comparing the DNA to germline. The CDR3 covers 17 residues. V lost 5 bases to trimming and J lost 8 bases; unmatched junction nucleotides: 20. Germline CDR1 and CDR2: GITISATS and ISYDGTV (reference sequence). The CDR3 DNA sequence: TGTGCCTTGTGGGCAAAGAAAACGGAGGGGAGGGATTGGATCAAGACGTTT. Amino acid sequence: CALWAKKTEGRDWIKTF.

About this clone itself: A far larger clone is one base from this, pointing to a likely read error. For the V gene the call is TRGV8; the J gene has no call. The CDR3 loop spans 15 amino acids. Per the germline V gene, CDR1 is VENAVY and CDR2 is YDSYNSRV. This CDR3 reads CATWDRPPNYYKKLF. The CDR3 bases are TGTGCCACCTGGGATAGACCCCCGAATTATTATAAGAAACTCTTC.

This clone came up many times. This DNA's translation and the protein TCRdb lists, from a much larger clone, do not match at residue 6, likely due to a read error; the protein shown is translated from the DNA. V usage is TRGV4 and J usage is TRGJ1 or TRGJ2. TCRdb gives no J gene; it was assigned here by matching the DNA to germline. Trimming removed 12 bases from V and 6 bases from J; junction bases left unmatched: 11. The CDR3 is 11 amino acids. Germline CDR1 EGSTGY, CDR2 YDSYTSSV. The CDR3 loop reads CAVRYCYKKLF. CDR3 nucleotide sequence: TGTGCCGTCCGTTATTGTTATAAGAAACTCTTT.

This clone has at least ten counts. A far larger clone is just one base off, so this is likely a read error. Other DNA sequences in the same sample also yield this CDR3. The chain carries TRGV9 and TRGJ1 or TRGJ2. This CDR3 has 14 residues. Germline-derived CDR1 and CDR2 are GITISATS and ISYDGTV (reference sequence). This chain's CDR3 is CALWEVGYYYKKLF. The CDR3 DNA reads TGTGCCTTATGGGAGGTGGGGTATTATTATAAGAAACTCTTT.

There are many counts of this clone. The protein held in TCRdb is that of a much larger clone and does not match this DNA's translation at residue 8, likely because of a read error; the protein shown is translated from the DNA. The V and J genes are TRGV9 and TRGJ1 or TRGJ2. Here the J gene was assigned by germline matching of the DNA, as TCRdb has none. This CDR3 has 13 amino acids. CDR1 is GITISATS, CDR2 ISYDGTV, per germline (reference sequence). The V and J ends lost 2 bases and 5 bases, in that order; junction bases with no gene match: 6. CDR3 sequence: CALWEAFNYKKLF. DNA of the CDR3: TGTGCCTTGTGGGAGGCTTTTAATTATAAGAAACTCTTT.

This clone was detected ten times or more. Written as DNA, the CDR3 is TGTGCCACCTGGGACGCCGGTTGGTTCAAGATATTT. Protein: CATWDAGWFKIF. V usage is TRGV5 and J usage is TRGJP1. TCRdb does not report a J gene; here it was assigned by matching the DNA to germline references. The CDR3 sequence is 12 residues long. The germline V gene has CDR1 VINAFY and CDR2 YDVSNSKD. V lost 3 bases to trimming and J lost 8 bases; unmatched junction nucleotides: 3.

About this clone: The junction shows a germline mismatch at one end, possibly a read error. The rearrangement joins TRGV9 to TRGJP. Matching the DNA to germline supplied the J gene, which TCRdb does not give. Germline V gene sequence: CDR1 GITISATS, CDR2 ISYDGTV (reference sequence). This CDR3 region has 18 residues. CDR3 loop: CALWEVHKGELGEKVKVF. The CDR3 DNA reads TGTGCCTTGTGGGAGGTGCACAAGGGAGAGTTGGGCGAAAAAGTCAAGGTATTT.

This clone showed up many times. The TCRdb record carries a much larger clone's protein, which differs from this DNA's translation at residue 12; a read error is the likely cause, and the protein listed here is the DNA translation. The rearrangement uses TRGV9 and TRGJP. No J gene was available from TCRdb, and it was assigned here by a germline match of the DNA. The CDR3 runs 15 residues. Germline loops: CDR1 GITISATS, CDR2 ISYDGTV (reference sequence). CDR3 residues: CALWEVELGKKSKVF. DNA for the CDR3: TGTGCCTTGTGGGAGGTTGAGTTGGGCAAAAAAAGCAAGGTATTT.

This clone was seen many times. This probably arose from a read error, given a far larger clone one base away. At the DNA level, this CDR3 is encoded by other sequences in the same sample as well. The V gene reported is TRGV9; the J gene is uncalled. This CDR3 is 11 amino acids long. From germline, CDR1 is GITISATS and CDR2 ISYDGTV (reference sequence). The CDR3 sequence: CALGIYYKKLF. The CDR3 region has the DNA TGTGCCTTGGGTATTTATTATAAGAAACTTTTT.

In this sample, this clone turned up a few times. The protein TCRdb lists belongs to a much larger clone and differs from this DNA's translation at residue 9, which points to a read error; the protein shown is made from the DNA. The chain recombines TRGV9 with TRGJP. Matching the DNA to germline supplied the J gene, which TCRdb does not give. This CDR3 has 18 amino acids. The J segment lost 16 bases and the V segment lost 0 bases, leaving 18 bases of the junction unmatched. The germline gives CDR1 GITISATS, CDR2 ISYDGTV (reference sequence). Here the CDR3 reads CALWEVRVRSWAKKIKVF. CDR3 in DNA: TGTGCCTTGTGGGAGGTGCGGGTACGGAGTTGGGCAAAAAAAATCAAGGTATTT.

This clone is medium-sized (0.01 to 0.1%) within its sample. Other DNA sequences in the sample encode the same CDR3. This sequence joins TRGV9 and TRGJ1 or TRGJ2. This CDR3 region has 15 residues. V shed 2 bases and J 0 bases; nucleotides not matched to a gene: 7. CDR1 and CDR2 (germline): GITISATS, ISYDGTV (reference sequence). CDR3: CALWEARENYYKKLF. The CDR3 nucleotides read TGTGCCTTGTGGGAGGCCCGGGAGAATTATTATAAGAAACTCTTT.

This clone showed up many times. This likely stems from a read error, as it lies one base from a far larger clone. This chain uses TRGV3 with TRGJ1 or TRGJ2. TCRdb is silent on the J gene; assignment here came from matching the DNA to germline. CDR3 length: 16 residues. CDR1 and CDR2 from the germline V gene are VTNTFY and YDVSTARD (reference sequence). V trimming: 1 base; J trimming: 6 bases; junction bases outside the gene matches: 15. The chain's CDR3 is CATWDSTSLGAYKKLF. The DNA of the CDR3 is TGTGCCACCTGGGACAGTACCTCTCTGGGAGCTTATAAGAAACTCTTT.

This clone was counted ten times or more. This DNA translates differently at residue 10 from the TCRdb protein, which is that of a much larger clone; a read error is likely, and the protein shown is the DNA's own translation. For the CDR3, the DNA is TGTGCCACCTGGGATAGGGATTATAAGGAACTCTTT. It codes for CATWDRDYKELF. The chain recombines TRGV8 with TRGJ1 or TRGJ2. Germline CDR1 VENAVY, CDR2 YDSYNSRV. The CDR3 contains 12 residues.

This clone was seen a few times. The protein TCRdb lists belongs to a much larger clone and differs from this DNA's translation at residue 6, which points to a read error; the protein shown is made from the DNA. The V and J genes are TRGV9 and TRGJ1 or TRGJ2. The V segment lost 4 bases and the J segment 6 bases; nucleotides outside the gene matches: 12. CDR1 is GITISATS and CDR2 is ISYDGTV in the germline V gene (reference sequence). The CDR3 is 14 residues long. In DNA, the CDR3 is TGTGCCTTGTGGGACCCCCTCCAGGCTTATAAGAAACTCTTT. This codes for CALWDPLQAYKKLF.

A word on this clone: TCRdb records a much larger clone's protein for this DNA, with a difference at residue 12 that likely arises from a read error; the protein given is the translation of the DNA. The J gene has no call, while the V gene is TRGV9. Germline V CDR1 and CDR2: GITISATS, ISYDGTV (reference sequence). The CDR3 loop spans 14 amino acids. CDR3 protein: CALWEFPNYYKRLF. DNA of the CDR3: TGTGCCTTGTGGGAGTTCCCCAATTATTATAAGAGACTCTTT.

This clone turned up a few times. TCRdb assigns this DNA the protein of a much larger clone, which departs from its translation at residue 8; this likely reflects a read error, and the protein shown comes from translating the DNA. CDR3 in DNA: TGTGCCTTGTGGGAGGGGGCTATTTATTATAAGAAACTCTTT. Residues: CALWEGAIYYKKLF. The rearrangement joins TRGV9 to TRGJ1 or TRGJ2. The CDR3 totals 14 residues. Per germline, CDR1 GITISATS and CDR2 ISYDGTV (reference sequence). V dropped 2 bases and J dropped 3; count of bases not matched to a gene: 7.

This clone was observed many times. The chain carries TRGV8 and TRGJ1 or TRGJ2. Germline assignment: CDR1 VENAVY and CDR2 YDSYNSRV. This CDR3 is built from 12 residues. Trimming took 2 bases from V and 10 from J; bases not matched to a gene: 8. Here the CDR3 DNA reads TGTGCCACCTGGGATACCCCTGGGAAGAAACTCTTT. As protein: CATWDTPGKKLF.

This clone was picked up many times. A far larger clone is just one base off, so this is likely a read error. The same CDR3 is also encoded by other DNA sequences in this sample. The V call is TRGV9, the J call TRGJ1 or TRGJ2. From germline, CDR1 is GITISATS and CDR2 ISYDGTV (reference sequence). The CDR3 has 13 residues. DNA of the CDR3: TGTGCCTTGTGGGAGCCTATCGGGAATAAGAAGCTCTTT. It encodes CALWEPIGNKKLF.

There are many counts of this clone. TCRdb's protein, taken from a much larger clone, differs from this DNA's translation at residue 2, likely owing to a read error; the protein displayed comes from the DNA. V is TRGV3 and J is TRGJ1 or TRGJ2. Since TCRdb gives no J gene, matching the DNA to germline was used here to assign it. The V gene's germline CDR1 is VTNTFY and CDR2 YDVSTARD (reference sequence). The CDR3 extends over 13 amino acids. The CDR3 region is CTTWDRPFYKKLF. The CDR3 nucleotides are TGTACCACCTGGGACAGGCCCTTTTATAAGAAACTCTTT.

This clone was seen at least ten times. This likely stems from a read error, as it lies one base from a far larger clone. The chain carries TRGV5 and TRGJ1 or TRGJ2. The CDR3 runs 14 residues. CDR1 and CDR2 from the germline V gene are VINAFY and YDVSNSKD. Written as DNA, the CDR3 is TGTGCCACCTGGGACAGGCCGAATTACTATAAGAAACTCTTT. Amino acid sequence: CATWDRPNYYKKLF.

At least ten counts were recorded for this clone. This chain connects TRGV9 to TRGJP. TCRdb records no J gene; here it was assigned by comparing the DNA to germline. There are 20 residues in the CDR3. V lost 0 bases, J lost 4 bases, and 12 bases stayed unmatched. The germline gives CDR1 GITISATS, CDR2 ISYDGTV (reference sequence). In DNA, the CDR3 is TGTGCCTTGTGGGAGGTGCCCTCTCAACACCAAGAGTTGGGCAAAAAAATCAAGGTATTT. This gives the protein CALWEVPSQHQELGKKIKVF.

This clone has a count of ten or more. This likely reflects a read error, since a far larger clone is one base away. Other nucleotide sequences in the sample specify the same CDR3. The chain joins TRGV4 to TRGJ1 or TRGJ2. The CDR3 has 11 residues. V was pared by 0 bases and J by 10 bases, with 3 bases of the junction left unmatched. CDR1 and CDR2 (germline): EGSTGY, YDSYTSSV. CDR3 loop: CATWDGYKKLF. CDR3 sequence (DNA): TGTGCCACCTGGGATGGGTACAAGAAACTCTTT.

This clone occurred a few times. The amino acid sequence in TCRdb belongs to a much larger clone and departs from this DNA's translation at residue 14, likely a sequencing read error; the sequence shown is translated from the DNA. The chain couples TRGV9 to TRGJP. As TCRdb names no J gene, one was assigned here on the basis of a DNA match to germline. Germline values: CDR1 GITISATS, CDR2 ISYDGTV (reference sequence). The CDR3 has 17 residues. CDR3 in DNA: TGTGCCTTGTGGGAGGTCCATCAAGAGTTGGGCAAAAAAGTCAAGGTATTT. This encodes CALWEVHQELGKKVKVF.

In the case of this clone: The likely explanation is a read error, given a far larger clone one base away. The sample contains more than one DNA sequence encoding this CDR3. V and J are TRGV9 and TRGJ1 or TRGJ2. TCRdb gives no J gene; it was assigned here by matching the DNA to germline. CDR3 size: 13 residues. Per the germline V gene, CDR1 is GITISATS and CDR2 is ISYDGTV (reference sequence). The CDR3 spells CALWEPSGSKKLF. CDR3 coding DNA: TGCGCCTTGTGGGAGCCCTCGGGGTCTAAGAAACTCTTT.

As concerns this clone: The TCRdb protein comes from a much larger clone and disagrees with this DNA's translation at residue 11, likely due to a read error; the protein given here is derived from the DNA. This chain links TRGV9 with TRGJ1 or TRGJ2. No J segment appears in TCRdb, so it was assigned here by matching the sequence to germline. CDR3 size: 14 residues. Germline-derived CDR1 and CDR2 are GITISATS and ISYDGTV (reference sequence). The CDR3 region is CALWEAFRNYEKLF. In DNA form, the CDR3 reads TGTGCCTTGTGGGAGGCCTTCCGCAATTATGAGAAACTCTTT.

There are many counts of this clone. Translating this DNA gives a protein that differs at residue 7 from the TCRdb one, which belongs to a much larger clone; a read error is likely, and the protein shown is this translation. CDR3 protein: CALWEFCYKKLF. The CDR3 DNA follows: TGTGCCTTGTGGGAGTTTTGTTATAAGAAACTCTTT. The V call is TRGV9, the J call TRGJ1 or TRGJ2. The germline CDR1 and CDR2 sequences are GITISATS and ISYDGTV (reference sequence). Unmatched junction bases numbered 5, after V lost 3 bases and J lost 6 bases. CDR3 length: 12 residues.

In this sample, this clone turned up many times. The TCRdb protein, from a much larger clone, departs from this DNA's translation at residue 4, likely by read error; the protein shown derives from the DNA. This specimen includes other DNA sequences encoding the same CDR3. The chain combines TRGV9 with TRGJ1 or TRGJ2. The V gene's germline CDR1 is GITISATS and CDR2 ISYDGTV (reference sequence). The CDR3 is 15 amino acids. CDR3 sequence: CALRDRLQGNYKKLF. As DNA, the CDR3 is TGTGCCTTGAGGGACCGCCTGCAAGGGAATTATAAGAAACTCTTT.

Concerning this clone itself: The translation of this DNA and the TCRdb protein of a much larger clone differ at residue 11, probably owing to a read error; the protein shown here is translated from the DNA. The gene calls are TRGV9 and TRGJP. Germline matching of the DNA provided the J gene here, since TCRdb leaves it blank. The CDR3 extends over 19 amino acids. The trim removed 11 bases at V and 9 bases at J, leaving 25 bases unmatched. CDR1 is GITISATS, CDR2 ISYDGTV, per germline (reference sequence). CDR3 in DNA: TGTGCCTGCAGCGGGAGTATAAGGGGAGGCGGGTTGGGCAAAAAAATCAAGGTATTT. As protein: CACSGSIRGGGLGKKIKVF.

This clone appeared many times. The protein recorded in TCRdb matches a much larger clone and deviates from this DNA's translation at residue 4, suggesting a read error; the protein here is obtained by translating the DNA. This same CDR3 is encoded by further DNA sequences in the sample. The chain uses TRGV4 and TRGJ1 or TRGJ2. Germline V gene lookup returns CDR1 EGSTGY and CDR2 YDSYTSSV. This CDR3 region has 12 residues. The CDR3 DNA reads as TGTGCCACCAGGGATGGACAATATAAGAAACTCTTT. Translated, it gives CATRDGQYKKLF.